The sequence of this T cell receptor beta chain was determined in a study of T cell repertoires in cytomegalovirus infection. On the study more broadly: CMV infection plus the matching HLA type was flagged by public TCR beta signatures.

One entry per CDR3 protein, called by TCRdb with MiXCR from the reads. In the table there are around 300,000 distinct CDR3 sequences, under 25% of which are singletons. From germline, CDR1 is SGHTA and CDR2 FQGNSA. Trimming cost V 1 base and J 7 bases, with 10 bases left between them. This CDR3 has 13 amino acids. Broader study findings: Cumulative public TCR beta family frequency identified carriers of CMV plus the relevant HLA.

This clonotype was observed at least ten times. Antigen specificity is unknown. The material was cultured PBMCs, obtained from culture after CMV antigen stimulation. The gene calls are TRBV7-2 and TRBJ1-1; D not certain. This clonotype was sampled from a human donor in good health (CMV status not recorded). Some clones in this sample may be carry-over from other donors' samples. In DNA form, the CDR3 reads TGTGCCAGCAGCTTAGAAGCTCCAGTTGAAGCTTTCTTT. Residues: CASSLEAPVEAFF. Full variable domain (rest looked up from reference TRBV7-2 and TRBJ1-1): GAGVSQSPSNKVTEKGKDVELRCDPISGHTALYWYRQSLGQGLEFLIYFQGNSAPDKSGLPSDRFSAERTGGSVSTLTIQRTQQEDSAVYLCASSLEAPVEAFFGQGTRLTVV.